The entry that follows covers one T cell receptor beta chain sequence. Its specificity is not known. The data originate from a study of cytomegalovirus exposure and HLA in healthy donors. Across the whole study: Some 180 million T cells yielded 117 million unique TCR beta sequences in earlier analysis. Tens of millions of unique TCRs from HLA-typed donors were held in an early release of data. Study results and limitations: Reportedly, fewer N-insertions than the roughly 700-donor mean appeared in an Asian-associated ancestry cluster in a later analysis. For cytomegalovirus status, the classifier reportedly gave diagnoses with high specificity and sensitivity.

It was with 60 Vbeta and 13 Jbeta primers that the PCR ran. Libraries were prepared by immunoSEQ multiplex PCR; TCRdb keeps only in-frame clonotypes and omits some of them. Seen here are about 160,000 clones, about four fifths observed once, and the top ten hold roughly 4%. The CDR3 contains 13 residues. The junction had 3 bases not matched to a gene; V was cut back by 6 bases and J by 4 bases. Germline lookup yields CDR1 SEHNR and CDR2 FQNEAQ (reference sequence). This TCR was recovered from a man between 50 and 59 years old in good health and CMV-seropositive. This sequence joins TRBV7-9 and TRBJ1-1, with 9 bases aligning to TRBD1. Sequencing used PBMCs. The CDR3 DNA reads TGTGCCAGCAGGACAGGGGGGTTCACTGAAGCTTTCTTT. Protein product: CASRTGGFTEAFF. Combining the CDR3 with reference TRBV7-9 and TRBJ1-1 gives the whole variable domain DTGVSQNPRHKITKRGQNVTFRCDPISEHNRLYWYRQTLGQGPEFLTYFQNEAQLEKSRLLSDRFSAERPKGSFSTLEIQRTEQGDSAMYLCASRTGGFTEAFFGQGTRLTVV.